This TCR beta chain was recorded in a study of T cell repertoires in cytomegalovirus infection. Study background: CMV infection and matching HLA type were both indicated by public TCR beta signatures.

Germline CDR1 and CDR2: SGHVS and FNYEAQ. V lost 5 bases, J lost 5 bases, and 21 bases lay in between. This CDR3 has 16 residues. The sample holds many counts of this clonotype. Via MiXCR, TCRdb re-called the reads, giving one row per CDR3 protein. The sample contains about 150,000 distinct CDR3 sequences, around 24% of which appear only once. The rearrangement uses TRBV7-6 and TRBJ2-5; D may be TRBD1 (6 bases). The sample comprised PBMCs. This TCR was recovered from a human donor in good health (CMV status not recorded). Some clones in this sample may be carry-over from other donors' samples. The CDR3 nucleotides read TGTGCCAGCAGCCTCCGAGGGAACAGGGTTCGGGAGACCCAGTACTTC. Its protein product is CASSLRGNRVRETQYF.